The clone carrying this T cell receptor (beta chain) has only one observation. As yet, its antigen is unknown. These data are taken from a study of shared clonotypes between healthy human individuals. Study details: Samples came from two female and a few male donors aged 18 to 49. Used for every donor were three CD4 naive, three CD4 memory, two CD8 naive and one CD8 memory plate.

Trimming at V came to 1 base and at J to 6 bases, leaving 9 bases not matched to a gene. The germline V gene has CDR1 PRHDT and CDR2 FYEKMQ (reference sequence). This CDR3 spans 16 amino acids. Study-level results: Expectations were that clonotype sharing among donors would be affected by sequencing depth. The represented genetic and exposure-history diversity was limited by the small number of donors.

Produced via immunoSEQ multiplex PCR; TCRdb's table is partial and in-frame only. The top ten hold less than 25% of the sample, which has roughly 890,000 clones, nearly 95% seen once. Cells designated naive CD8 were CD45RO-negative and were positively selected for CCR7, with terminally differentiated effector memory CD45RA+ cells excluded. The sequence was obtained from a young man in good health. The gene calls are TRBV13 and TRBJ2-3, with 8 positions matching TRBD2. The sample consisted of naive CD8+ T cells sorted from blood. CDR3 sequence (DNA): TGTGCCAGCAGCTTAGCGCTAGCGGGCCCTGGTGATACGCAGTATTTT. Amino acids: CASSLALAGPGDTQYF.